This TCR beta chain came from a study of STAT5B mutations in CD4+ large granular lymphocyte leukemia. As originally analysed: Clonotypes above 5% were considered putative leukemic clones, totaling about 61. Profiling relied on immunoSEQ multiplex PCR, and the TCRdb table lists in-frame clones only, not all of them. V and J calls and clone size are as listed in that table; D and trimming were resolved from the DNA. The data hold fewer than 9,000 clones, with around 75% observed a single time. Study conclusions and caveats: The clonality comparison with controls used just five or six CD4-sorted patient samples. Compared with healthy controls (2/35), patient top clones favored TRBV06 (8/27). No patients shared main leukemic clonotypes, though around 27% appeared at low frequency elsewhere.

Turning to this clone: What it binds is not known.

CDR3 length: 13 residues. The V gene lost 2 bases and the J gene lost 2 bases, with 6 bases spanning the gap. Germline CDR1 MDHEN, CDR2 SYDVKM. The receptor was isolated from a woman between 55 and 75 years old with CD4+ T-cell large granular lymphocyte leukemia. This chain connects TRBV28 to TRBJ1-2; D is possibly TRBD1 (6 bases). Sequencing was performed on PBMCs. The CDR3 sequence: CASSLTGNYGYTF. The CDR3 bases are TGTGCCAGCAGTTTAACAGGGAACTATGGCTACACCTTC.